These 31 T cell receptor beta chains originate from one sample sequenced in a study of blood T cell repertoires in COVID-19. Assay: immunoSEQ multiplex PCR; the TCRdb copy retains only in-frame clones and omits some. The sample yields approximately 110,000 clones, roughly 84% seen once. The sequenced sample consisted of peripheral blood. These receptors all come from a woman in her 70s who had recovered from COVID-19.

This sequence joins TRBV2 and TRBJ1-5, with a possible D match to TRBD1 (5 bases). The V end was cut by 4 bases, the J end by 3 bases, with 13 bases between. The germline V gene encodes CDR1 SNHLY and CDR2 FYNNEI. This CDR3 spans 15 amino acids. The CDR3 nucleotides are TGTGCCAGCAGTGTCGAGACAGCTTCCAATCAGCCCCAGCATTTT. It specifies CASSVETASNQPQHF.

The CDR3 region is CASSLGQNQPQHF. CDR3 DNA sequence: TGTGCCAGCAGTTTAGGACAAAATCAGCCCCAGCATTTT. The J gene is TRBJ1-5, the V gene TRBV12-3 or TRBV12-4; no definite D call. There are 13 residues in the CDR3. V shed 1 base and J shed 4 bases, with 5 bases lying between them.

This clone occurred a few times. CDR3 in DNA: TGTGCCAGCAGCCGACAGGGAGGCGAGCAGTACTTC. This translates into CASSRQGGEQYF. The chain carries TRBV7-9 and TRBJ2-7; D perhaps matches TRBD1 (7 bases). This CDR3 spans 12 amino acids. Trimming took off 5 bases at V and 6 bases at J, with 11 bases between the two ends. CDR1 SEHNR and CDR2 FQNEAQ come from the germline V gene (reference sequence).

The J gene is TRBJ2-3, the V gene TRBV7-2; 7 nucleotides agree with TRBD2. The CDR3 is 15 residues long. V gave up 2 bases and J gave up 1 base; unmatched junction bases: 3. CDR1 and CDR2 (germline): SGHTA, FQGNSA. The CDR3 sequence: CASSLSGLGTDTQYF. In DNA form, the CDR3 reads TGTGCCAGCAGCTTATCAGGACTAGGCACAGATACGCAGTATTTT.

V gene TRBV3-1 (or the pseudogene TRBV3-2) combines with J gene TRBJ1-1; maybe TRBD1 (5 bases). Per germline, CDR1 LGHDT and CDR2 YNNKEL (reference sequence). Trimming removed 1 base from V and 6 bases from J, with 12 bases in between. The CDR3 covers 14 residues. The CDR3 loop reads CASSQVGGSAEAFF. CDR3 sequence (DNA): TGTGCCAGCAGCCAAGTCGGGGGGAGTGCTGAAGCTTTCTTT.

J is TRBJ1-4 and V is TRBV4-3; D is perhaps TRBD1 (5 bases). The V gene's germline CDR1 is LGHNA and CDR2 YSLEER. The CDR3 totals 17 residues. V lost 1 base, J lost 0 bases, and 12 bases lay in between. The CDR3 bases are TGCGCCAGCAGCCAAGCTCGGACATTCGCAACTAATGAAAAACTGTTTTTT. This codes for CASSQARTFATNEKLFF.

In its sample, this clone was seen a few times. The chain links TRBV7-9 to TRBJ1-4; D is possibly TRBD1 (6 bases). The CDR3 consists of 13 residues. Between the trimmed V and J ends, which lost 4 bases and 5 bases, there was a span of 8 bases. Looked up from germline, CDR1 is SEHNR and CDR2 is FQNEAQ (reference sequence). Here the CDR3 reads CASSWDKNEKLFF. The CDR3, as DNA: TGTGCCAGCAGCTGGGACAAAAATGAAAAACTGTTTTTT.

V and J are TRBV6-5 and TRBJ1-3; maybe TRBD1 (6 bases). Per the germline V gene, CDR1 is MNHEY and CDR2 is SVGAGI. The germline V and J ends were trimmed by 10 bases and 0 bases, with 10 bases remaining between them. The CDR3 is 13 residues long. CDR3 nucleotide sequence: TGTGCCACCCGGGGGGCCTCTGGAAACACCATATATTTT. It specifies CATRGASGNTIYF.

The rearrangement joins TRBV24-1 to TRBJ1-2; unclear D gene. Germline assignment: CDR1 KGHDR and CDR2 SFDVKD. V gave up 3 bases and J gave up 3 bases, with 7 bases separating them. The CDR3 is 13 amino acids. CDR3 bases: TGTGCCACCAGTGATCCAGTGCACTATGGCTACACCTTC. It translates to CATSDPVHYGYTF.

This chain connects TRBV20-1 to TRBJ1-6; TRBD1 is a possible D gene (5 bases). Per germline, CDR1 DFQATT and CDR2 SNEGSKA (reference sequence). Trimming took off 3 bases at V and 9 bases at J, with 12 bases between the two ends. This CDR3 region has 13 residues. CDR3 sequence reads: CSASFQGTSPLHF. CDR3 nucleotide sequence: TGCAGTGCTAGTTTCCAGGGAACTTCACCCCTCCACTTT.

V gene TRBV12-3 or TRBV12-4 combines with J gene TRBJ1-6; possibly TRBD1 for D (6 bases). CDR3 length: 13 residues. V was shortened by 1 base and J by 10 bases, with 8 bases between the two germline ends. In DNA, the CDR3 is TGTGCCAGCAGTTTAGATCAGGGGTCACCCCTCCACTTT. Protein product: CASSLDQGSPLHF.

The chain is built from TRBV6-5 and TRBJ2-3, with 8 bases identical to TRBD2. The CDR3 loop spans 14 amino acids. Trimming took 6 bases from V and 3 from J; bases not matched to a gene: 5. Germline V gives CDR1 MNHEY, CDR2 SVGAGI. CDR3 coding DNA: TGTGCCAGCAGACCGGGACTAGAGACAGATACGCAGTATTTT. It is translated as CASRPGLETDTQYF.

A few counts support this clone. The chain employs TRBV4-2 and TRBJ1-6; maybe TRBD1 (5 bases). The CDR3 length is 14 residues. Germline V lookup: CDR1 LGHNA, CDR2 YNFKEQ. The germline V and J ends were trimmed by 5 bases and 9 bases, with 14 bases remaining between them. The CDR3 nucleotides read TGTGCCAGCAGCAACCGGGACTCAAGTTCACCCCTCCACTTT. Amino acid sequence: CASSNRDSSSPLHF.

The genes are TRBV6-1 and TRBJ2-7, with 9 bases that match TRBD2. Germline loops: CDR1 MNHNS, CDR2 SASEGT. V shed 2 bases and J 5 bases; nucleotides not matched to a gene: 7. The CDR3 extends over 15 amino acids. The CDR3 coding sequence is TGTGCCAGCAGTGAACTTAGCGGGGGCCGTCACGAGCAGTACTTC. Translated, it gives CASSELSGGRHEQYF.

J is TRBJ2-1 and V is TRBV25-1; 12 bases are shared with TRBD2. The ends lost 4 bases at V and 6 bases at J; junction bases unmatched: 10. This CDR3 spans 17 amino acids. Germline CDR1 and CDR2: MGHDK and SYGVNS. The DNA for the CDR3 is TGTGCCAGCAGTGGCCTAGCGGGAGGGCCTTCACTCAATGAGCAGTTCTTC. Its translation: CASSGLAGGPSLNEQFF.

V usage is TRBV2 and J usage is TRBJ2-3; TRBD2 matches at 12 bases. This CDR3 region has 15 residues. Trimming cost V 3 bases and J 11 bases; bases outside gene matches: 9. Germline V gene data show CDR1 as SNHLY and CDR2 as FYNNEI. CDR3 DNA: TGTGCCAGCAGTGACCCTAGCGGGGGGGCCAGGATGCAGTATTTT. This gives the protein CASSDPSGGARMQYF. Drawing the rest from reference TRBV2 and TRBJ2-3, the complete variable domain is EPEVTQTPSHQVTQMGQEVILRCVPISNHLYFYWYRQILGQKVEFLVSFYNNEISEKSEIFDDQFSVERPDGSNFTLKIRSTKLEDSAMYFCASSDPSGGARMQYFGPGTRLTVL.

The chain couples TRBV24-1 to TRBJ1-2; the match to TRBD1 covers 9 bases. The J segment lost 7 bases and the V segment lost 3 bases, leaving 5 bases of the junction unmatched. CDR3 length equals 14 residues. Looked up from germline, CDR1 is KGHDR and CDR2 is SFDVKD. In DNA, the CDR3 is TGTGCCACCAGTGATGCCGGGACAGGGAGTGGCTACACCTTC. It encodes CATSDAGTGSGYTF.

The chain links TRBV28 to TRBJ1-6, with unresolved D. Germline assignment: CDR1 MDHEN and CDR2 SYDVKM. Trimming left V 3 bases short and J 7 bases short, with 16 bases between. The CDR3 is made up of 16 amino acids. This CDR3 reads CASSFTGVERNSPLHF. The CDR3 DNA sequence: TGTGCCAGCAGTTTCACCGGGGTAGAACGCAATTCACCCCTCCACTTT.

The chain employs TRBV2 and TRBJ2-4; 11 bases align to TRBD1. Germline CDR1 reads SNHLY; CDR2 reads FYNNEI. There are 12 residues in the CDR3. V gave up 8 bases and J gave up 7 bases; unmatched junction bases: 1. The CDR3 spells CASRDRGNIQYF. In DNA, the CDR3 is TGTGCCAGCCGGGACAGGGGGAACATTCAGTACTTC.

The J gene is TRBJ2-2, the V gene TRBV18, with D possibly TRBD2 on 6 matching bases. V was cut by 6 bases and J by 1 base, with 9 bases left in between. Germline V lookup: CDR1 KGHSH, CDR2 LQKENI. This CDR3 spans 14 amino acids. CDR3 region: CASSGGRNTGELFF. The CDR3 bases are TGTGCCAGCTCGGGAGGCCGGAACACCGGGGAGCTGTTTTTT.

This clone was observed once. The chain carries TRBV19 and TRBJ1-5; D not resolved. The CDR3 extends over 12 amino acids. Germline V gives CDR1 LNHDA, CDR2 SQIVND (reference sequence). Between the trimmed V and J ends, which lost 1 base and 9 bases, there was a span of 7 bases. The CDR3 DNA follows: TGTGCCAGTAGTATAGGTGCAGGGCCCCAGCATTTT. Its translation is CASSIGAGPQHF. The complete variable domain, with remaining parts taken from reference TRBV19 and TRBJ1-5, reads DGGITQSPKYLFRKEGQNVTLSCEQNLNHDAMYWYRQDPGQGLRLIYYSQIVNDFQKGDIAEGYSVSREKKESFPLTVTSAQKNPTAFYLCASSIGAGPQHFGDGTRLSIL.

This clone was seen only a few times. The rearrangement joins TRBV19 to TRBJ2-1, with D perhaps matching TRBD2 (6 bases). V shed 3 bases and J shed 0 bases, with 12 bases lying between them. The CDR3 totals 16 residues. Germline CDR1 LNHDA, CDR2 SQIVND (reference sequence). CDR3 DNA: TGTGCCAGTAGTATGTTGGGGGGAAGCTCCTACAATGAGCAGTTCTTC. Translation: CASSMLGGSSYNEQFF.

The rearrangement uses TRBV18 and TRBJ2-7; TRBD1 is a possible D gene (5 bases). Germline V gives CDR1 KGHSH, CDR2 LQKENI. With 2 bases removed from V and 4 bases from J, the gap between germline ends came to 12 bases. The CDR3 is made up of 14 amino acids. CDR3 nucleotide sequence: TGTGCCAGCTCACCAGGGCAGGGCCCGTACGAGCAGTACTTC. It codes for CASSPGQGPYEQYF.

The chain has TRBV18 and TRBJ1-1; 8 bases align to TRBD1. V was pared by 6 bases and J by 4 bases, with 7 bases of the junction left unmatched. The CDR3 covers 14 residues. Germline V gene sequence: CDR1 KGHSH, CDR2 LQKENI. The CDR3 here is CASSEQGEVTEAFF. The CDR3 coding sequence is TGTGCCAGCTCCGAACAGGGGGAGGTCACTGAAGCTTTCTTT.

This clone was seen a single time. This chain connects TRBV7-9 to TRBJ2-3; 8 bases line up with TRBD1. The CDR3 runs to 17 residues. Per the germline V gene, CDR1 is SEHNR and CDR2 is FQNEAQ (reference sequence). J was trimmed by 5 bases and V by 1 base; bases with no gene match: 11. The CDR3 DNA follows: TGTGCCAGCAGCTTAGTTTTGAGCAGGGGGCTTCAAGATACGCAGTATTTT. It encodes CASSLVLSRGLQDTQYF.

This chain connects TRBV24-1 to TRBJ1-1; 10 nucleotides agree with TRBD1. This CDR3 contains 13 residues. Germline V gene sequence: CDR1 KGHDR, CDR2 SFDVKD. V lost 3 bases to trimming and J lost 11 bases; unmatched junction nucleotides: 5. The CDR3 protein is CATSDQWTGGAFF. CDR3 coding DNA: TGTGCCACCAGTGATCAGTGGACAGGGGGTGCTTTCTTT.

This clone was counted a single time. J is TRBJ1-2 and V is TRBV23-1; TRBD1 is a possible D gene (5 bases). TRBV23-1 is filed as an ORF, its function uncertain. The CDR3 totals 13 residues. The ends were cut back, 6 bases at V and 0 bases at J, with 8 bases in the middle. In DNA, the CDR3 is TGCGCCAGCAGACAGGTAACTAACTATGGCTACACCTTC. Protein product: CASRQVTNYGYTF.

This clone was seen a handful of times. The rearrangement uses TRBV28 and TRBJ1-3, with unresolved D. Per the germline V gene, CDR1 is MDHEN and CDR2 is SYDVKM. The CDR3 totals 13 residues. With 5 bases removed from V and 3 bases from J, the gap between germline ends came to 8 bases. The CDR3 sequence is CASSSDRGNTIYF. DNA of the CDR3: TGTGCCAGCAGTAGCGATCGTGGAAACACCATATATTTT.

The rearrangement links TRBV6-5 to TRBJ2-7; 12 positions agree with TRBD2. This CDR3 comprises 15 residues. The J segment lost 4 bases and the V segment lost 4 bases, leaving 5 bases of the junction unmatched. From germline, CDR1 is MNHEY and CDR2 SVGAGI. The CDR3 DNA follows: TGTGCCAGCAGTTCACTAGCGGGAGGACAATACGAGCAGTACTTC. Its protein product is CASSSLAGGQYEQYF.

This chain links TRBV12-3 or TRBV12-4 with TRBJ1-1; D not certain. With 6 bases removed from V and 1 base from J, the gap between germline ends came to 9 bases. The CDR3 length is 13 residues. DNA of the CDR3: TGTGCCAGCAGCCAGAGGGAGAACACTGAAGCTTTCTTT. It translates to CASSQRENTEAFF.

The V gene is TRBV5-1, the J gene TRBJ2-7, with D possibly being TRBD1 (6 bases). Germline V gives CDR1 SGHRS, CDR2 YFSETQ. The CDR3 contains 16 residues. Trimming removed 0 bases at V and 4 bases at J, with 17 bases between. The CDR3 reads CASSLGEDRRSYEQYF. The CDR3 nucleotides read TGCGCCAGCAGCTTGGGGGAAGACAGGCGATCGTACGAGCAGTACTTC.